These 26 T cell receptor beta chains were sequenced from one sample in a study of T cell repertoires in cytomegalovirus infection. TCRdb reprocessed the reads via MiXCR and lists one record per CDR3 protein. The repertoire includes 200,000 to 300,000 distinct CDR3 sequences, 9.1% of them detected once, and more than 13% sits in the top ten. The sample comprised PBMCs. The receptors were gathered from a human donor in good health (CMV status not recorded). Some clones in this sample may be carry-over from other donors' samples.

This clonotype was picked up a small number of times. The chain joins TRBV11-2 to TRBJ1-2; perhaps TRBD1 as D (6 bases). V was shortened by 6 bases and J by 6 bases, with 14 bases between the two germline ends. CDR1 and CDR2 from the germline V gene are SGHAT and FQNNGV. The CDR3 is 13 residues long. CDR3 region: CASSPQQGHGYTF. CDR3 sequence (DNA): TGTGCCAGCAGTCCGCAACAGGGACATGGCTACACCTTC.

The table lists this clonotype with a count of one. The DNA for the CDR3 is TGCAGTGCTCTGGACCCGGGACTTCGGCGAGAGACCCAGTACTTC. This translates into CSALDPGLRRETQYF. The rearrangement uses TRBV20-1 and TRBJ2-5; D might be TRBD2 (6 bases). V was trimmed by 5 bases and J by 4 bases, leaving 20 bases between them. Germline-derived CDR1 and CDR2 are DFQATT and SNEGSKA (reference sequence). CDR3 size: 15 residues.

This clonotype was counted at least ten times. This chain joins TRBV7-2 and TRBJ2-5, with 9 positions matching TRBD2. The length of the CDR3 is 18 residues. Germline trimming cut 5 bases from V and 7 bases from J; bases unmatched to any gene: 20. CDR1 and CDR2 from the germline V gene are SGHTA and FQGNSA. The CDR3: CASSLGPGTSPGSGTQYF. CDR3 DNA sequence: TGTGCCAGCAGCCTGGGGCCCGGGACTAGCCCAGGTTCTGGGACCCAGTACTTC.

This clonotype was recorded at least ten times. CDR3 amino acids: CASSFSVGPGTEAFF. The DNA for the CDR3 is TGTGCCAGCAGCTTCTCCGTCGGCCCTGGGACTGAAGCTTTCTTT. This chain links TRBV11-2 with TRBJ1-1; D gene unclear. CDR3 length equals 15 residues. Trimming removed 3 bases from V and 5 bases from J, with 16 bases in between. Per germline, CDR1 SGHAT and CDR2 FQNNGV.

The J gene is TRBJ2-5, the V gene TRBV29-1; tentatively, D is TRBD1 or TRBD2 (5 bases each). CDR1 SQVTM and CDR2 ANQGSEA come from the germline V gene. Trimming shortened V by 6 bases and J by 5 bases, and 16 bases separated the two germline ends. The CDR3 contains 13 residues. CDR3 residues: CSVREGARETQYF. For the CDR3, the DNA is TGCAGCGTGAGGGAAGGGGCCCGGGAGACCCAGTACTTC.

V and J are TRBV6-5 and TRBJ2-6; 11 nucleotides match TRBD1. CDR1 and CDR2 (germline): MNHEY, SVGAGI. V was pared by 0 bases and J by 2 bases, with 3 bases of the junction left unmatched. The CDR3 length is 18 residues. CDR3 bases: TGTGCCAGCAGTTACTCTCCGGGACAGGGGGCTGGGGCCAACGTCCTGACTTTC. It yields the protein CASSYSPGQGAGANVLTF.

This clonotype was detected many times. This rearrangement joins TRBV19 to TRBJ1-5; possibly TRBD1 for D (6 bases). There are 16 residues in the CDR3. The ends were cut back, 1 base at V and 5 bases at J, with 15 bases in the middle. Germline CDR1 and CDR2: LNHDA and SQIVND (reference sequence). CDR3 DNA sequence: TGTGCCAGTAGTATAGGTCCCCAAAACAGGGATCAGCCCCAGCATTTT. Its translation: CASSIGPQNRDQPQHF.

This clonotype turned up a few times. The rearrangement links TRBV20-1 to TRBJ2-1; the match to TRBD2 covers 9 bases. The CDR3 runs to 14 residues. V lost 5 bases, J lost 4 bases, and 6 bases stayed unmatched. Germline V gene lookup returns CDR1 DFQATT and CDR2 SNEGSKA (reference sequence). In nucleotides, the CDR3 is TGCAGTGCTCCCCTAGCGGGAATATACAATGAGCAGTTCTTC. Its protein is CSAPLAGIYNEQFF.

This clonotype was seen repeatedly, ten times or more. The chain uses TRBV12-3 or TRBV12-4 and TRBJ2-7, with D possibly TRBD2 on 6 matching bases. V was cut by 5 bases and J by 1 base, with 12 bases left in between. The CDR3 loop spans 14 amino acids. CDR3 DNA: TGTGCCAGCAGTCGATGGCTAGCGTCCTACGAGCAGTACTTC. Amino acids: CASSRWLASYEQYF.

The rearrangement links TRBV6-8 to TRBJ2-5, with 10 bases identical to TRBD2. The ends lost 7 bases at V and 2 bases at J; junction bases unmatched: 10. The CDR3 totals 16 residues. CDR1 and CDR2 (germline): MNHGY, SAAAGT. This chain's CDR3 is CASTPKLAGPQETQYF. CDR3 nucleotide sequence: TGTGCCAGCACCCCTAAACTAGCGGGACCTCAAGAGACCCAGTACTTC.

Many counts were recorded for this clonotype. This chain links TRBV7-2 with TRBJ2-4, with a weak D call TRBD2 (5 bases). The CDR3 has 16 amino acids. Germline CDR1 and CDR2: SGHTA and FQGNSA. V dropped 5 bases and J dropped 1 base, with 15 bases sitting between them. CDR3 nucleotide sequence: TGTGCCAGCAGCCTCCGGACTCTAGGGGCCAAAAACATTCAGTACTTC. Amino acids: CASSLRTLGAKNIQYF.

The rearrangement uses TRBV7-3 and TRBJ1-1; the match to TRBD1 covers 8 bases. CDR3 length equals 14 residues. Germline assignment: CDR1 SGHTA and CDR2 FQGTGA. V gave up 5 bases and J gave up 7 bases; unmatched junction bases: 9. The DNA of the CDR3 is TGTGCCAGCAGCGCCCATACAGGGGGAGATGAAGCTTTCTTT. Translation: CASSAHTGGDEAFF.

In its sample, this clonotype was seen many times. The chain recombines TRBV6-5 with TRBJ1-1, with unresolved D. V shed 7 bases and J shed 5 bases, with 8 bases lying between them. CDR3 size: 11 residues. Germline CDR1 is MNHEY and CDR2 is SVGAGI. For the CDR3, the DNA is TGTGCCAGCACCCTGGGGACTGAAGCTTTCTTT. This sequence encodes CASTLGTEAFF.

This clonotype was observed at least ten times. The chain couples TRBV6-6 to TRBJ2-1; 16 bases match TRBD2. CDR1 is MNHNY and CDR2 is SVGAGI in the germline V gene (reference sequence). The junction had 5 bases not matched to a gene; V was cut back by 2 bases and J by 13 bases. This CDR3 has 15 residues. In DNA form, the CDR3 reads TGTGCCAGCAGTTACGGGACTAGCGGGAGGGCCAACCAGTTCTTC. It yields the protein CASSYGTSGRANQFF.

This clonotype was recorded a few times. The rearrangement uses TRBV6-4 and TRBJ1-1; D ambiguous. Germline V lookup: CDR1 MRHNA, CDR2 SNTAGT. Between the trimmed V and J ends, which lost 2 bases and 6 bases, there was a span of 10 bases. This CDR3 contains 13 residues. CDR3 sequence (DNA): TGTGCCAGCAGTGACATAGTCGGGTCTGAAGCTTTCTTT. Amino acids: CASSDIVGSEAFF.

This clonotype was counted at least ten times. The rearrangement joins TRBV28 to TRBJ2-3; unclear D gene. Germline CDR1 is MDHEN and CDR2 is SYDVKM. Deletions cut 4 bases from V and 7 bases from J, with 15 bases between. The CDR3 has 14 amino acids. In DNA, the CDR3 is TGTGCCAGCAGTTCAAACGGAACTCCGTATACGCAGTATTTT. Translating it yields CASSSNGTPYTQYF.

The DNA for the CDR3 is TGCGCCAGCAGCTTTCGACAGTTGGAGCTTAATTCACCCCTCCACTTT. Its protein is CASSFRQLELNSPLHF. V and J are TRBV5-1 and TRBJ1-6, with D perhaps TRBD1 (5 bases). V was pared by 2 bases and J by 6 bases, with 15 bases between. The CDR3 has 16 amino acids. Germline V gene lookup returns CDR1 SGHRS and CDR2 YFSETQ.

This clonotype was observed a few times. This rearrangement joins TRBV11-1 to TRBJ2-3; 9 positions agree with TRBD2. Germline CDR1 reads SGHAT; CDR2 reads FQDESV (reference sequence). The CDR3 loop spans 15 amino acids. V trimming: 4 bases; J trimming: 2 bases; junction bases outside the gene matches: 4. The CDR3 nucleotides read TGTGCCAGCAGCTACCAGCGGGGGGCCACAGATACGCAGTATTTT. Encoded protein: CASSYQRGATDTQYF.

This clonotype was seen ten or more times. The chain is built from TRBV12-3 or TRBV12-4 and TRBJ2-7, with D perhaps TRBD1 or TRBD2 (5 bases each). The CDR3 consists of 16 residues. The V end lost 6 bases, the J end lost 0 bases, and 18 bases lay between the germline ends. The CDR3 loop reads CASSEPGQASSYEQYF. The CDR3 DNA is TGTGCCAGCAGCGAACCGGGGCAGGCTAGCTCCTACGAGCAGTACTTC.

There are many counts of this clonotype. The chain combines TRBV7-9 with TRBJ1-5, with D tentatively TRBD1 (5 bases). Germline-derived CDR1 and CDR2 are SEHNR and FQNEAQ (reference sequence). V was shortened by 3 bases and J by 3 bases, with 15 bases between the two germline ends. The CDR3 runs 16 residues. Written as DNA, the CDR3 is TGTGCCAGCAGCTTGAGGGCAGGGAAGGCCAATCAGCCCCAGCATTTT. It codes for CASSLRAGKANQPQHF.

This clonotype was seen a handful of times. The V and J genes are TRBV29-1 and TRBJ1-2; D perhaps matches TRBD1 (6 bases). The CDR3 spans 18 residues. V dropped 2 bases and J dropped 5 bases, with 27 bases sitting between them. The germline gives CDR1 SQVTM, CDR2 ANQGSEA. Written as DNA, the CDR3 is TGCAGCGTTGAACGGGTACAGGGACTCTCTTCATTATCGTATGGCTACACCTTC. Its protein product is CSVERVQGLSSLSYGYTF. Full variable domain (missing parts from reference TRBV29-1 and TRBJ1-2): SAVISQKPSRDICQRGTSLTIQCQVDSQVTMMFWYRQQPGQSLTLIATANQGSEATYESGFVIDKFPISRPNLTFSTLTVSNMSPEDSSIYLCSVERVQGLSSLSYGYTFGSGTRLTVV.

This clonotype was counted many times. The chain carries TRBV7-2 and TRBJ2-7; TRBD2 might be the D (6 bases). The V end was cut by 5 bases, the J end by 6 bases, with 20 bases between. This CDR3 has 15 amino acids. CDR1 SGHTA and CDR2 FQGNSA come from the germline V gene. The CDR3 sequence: CASSPPGEYLGEQYF. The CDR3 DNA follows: TGTGCCAGCAGCCCTCCGGGGGAGTACTTGGGCGAGCAGTACTTC.

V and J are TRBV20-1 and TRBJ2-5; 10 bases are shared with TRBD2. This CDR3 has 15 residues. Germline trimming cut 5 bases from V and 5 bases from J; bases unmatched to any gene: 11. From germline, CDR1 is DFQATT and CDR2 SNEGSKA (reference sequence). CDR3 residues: CSAGVVSGGPETQYF. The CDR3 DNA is TGCAGTGCTGGGGTAGTTAGCGGGGGGCCCGAGACCCAGTACTTC.

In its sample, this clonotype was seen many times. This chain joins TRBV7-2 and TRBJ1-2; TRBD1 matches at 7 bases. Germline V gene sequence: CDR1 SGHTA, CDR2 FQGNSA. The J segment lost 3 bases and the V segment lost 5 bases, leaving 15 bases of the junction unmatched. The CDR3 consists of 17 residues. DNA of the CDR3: TGTGCCAGCAGCCCAAGCCTCCTACAGGGGAGGGACTATGGCTACACCTTC. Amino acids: CASSPSLLQGRDYGYTF. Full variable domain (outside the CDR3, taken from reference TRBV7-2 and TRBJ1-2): GAGVSQSPSNKVTEKGKDVELRCDPISGHTALYWYRQSLGQGLEFLIYFQGNSAPDKSGLPSDRFSAERTGGSVSTLTIQRTQQEDSAVYLCASSPSLLQGRDYGYTFGSGTRLTVV.

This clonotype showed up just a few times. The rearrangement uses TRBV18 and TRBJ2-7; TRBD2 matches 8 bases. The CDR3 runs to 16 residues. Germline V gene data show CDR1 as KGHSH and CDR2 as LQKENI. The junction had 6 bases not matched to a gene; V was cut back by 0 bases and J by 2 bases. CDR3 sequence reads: CASSPPKGRGAYEQYF. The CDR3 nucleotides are TGTGCCAGCTCACCACCAAAGGGGCGGGGGGCCTACGAGCAGTACTTC.

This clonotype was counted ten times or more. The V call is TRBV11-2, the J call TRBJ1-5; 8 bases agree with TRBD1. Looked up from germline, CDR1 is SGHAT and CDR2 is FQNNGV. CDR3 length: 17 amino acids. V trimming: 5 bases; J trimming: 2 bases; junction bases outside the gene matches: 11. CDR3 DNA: TGTGCCAGCAGCCCGGGACAGGCGGTAGATGGCAATCAGCCCCAGCATTTT. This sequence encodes CASSPGQAVDGNQPQHF.